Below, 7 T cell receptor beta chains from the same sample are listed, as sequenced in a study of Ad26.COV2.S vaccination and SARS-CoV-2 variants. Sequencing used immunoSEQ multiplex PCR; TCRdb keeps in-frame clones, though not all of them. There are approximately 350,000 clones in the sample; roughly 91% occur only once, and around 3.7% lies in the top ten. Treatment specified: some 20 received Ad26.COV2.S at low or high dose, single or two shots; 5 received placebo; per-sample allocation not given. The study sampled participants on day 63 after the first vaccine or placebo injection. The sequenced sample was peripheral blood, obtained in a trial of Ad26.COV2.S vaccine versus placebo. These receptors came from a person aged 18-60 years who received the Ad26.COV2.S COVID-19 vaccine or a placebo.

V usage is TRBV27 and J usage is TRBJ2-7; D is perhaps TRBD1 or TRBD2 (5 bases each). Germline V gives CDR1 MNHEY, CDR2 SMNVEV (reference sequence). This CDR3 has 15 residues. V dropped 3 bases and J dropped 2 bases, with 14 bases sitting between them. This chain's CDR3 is CASSFSTEGPYEQYF. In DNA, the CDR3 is TGTGCCAGCAGTTTTTCGACAGAGGGGCCCTACGAGCAGTACTTC.

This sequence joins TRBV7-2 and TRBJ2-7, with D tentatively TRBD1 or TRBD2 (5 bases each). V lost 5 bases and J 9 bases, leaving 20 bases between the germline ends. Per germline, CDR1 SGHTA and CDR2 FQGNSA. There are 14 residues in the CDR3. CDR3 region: CASSIVGTPGGQYF. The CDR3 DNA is TGTGCCAGCAGCATTGTGGGGACCCCGGGTGGGCAGTACTTC.

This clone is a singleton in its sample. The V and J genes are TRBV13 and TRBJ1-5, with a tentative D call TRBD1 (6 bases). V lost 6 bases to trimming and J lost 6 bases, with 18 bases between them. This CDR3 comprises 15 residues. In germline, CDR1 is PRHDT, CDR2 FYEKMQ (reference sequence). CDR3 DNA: TGTGCCAGCAGGACGGGGGGCGCGTTAAGTCAGCCCCAGCATTTT. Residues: CASRTGGALSQPQHF. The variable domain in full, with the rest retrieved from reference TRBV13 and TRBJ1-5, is AAGVIQSPRHLIKEKRETATLKCYPIPRHDTVYWYQQGPGQDPQFLISFYEKMQSDKGSIPDRFSAQQFSDYHSELNMSSLELGDSALYFCASRTGGALSQPQHFGDGTRLSIL.

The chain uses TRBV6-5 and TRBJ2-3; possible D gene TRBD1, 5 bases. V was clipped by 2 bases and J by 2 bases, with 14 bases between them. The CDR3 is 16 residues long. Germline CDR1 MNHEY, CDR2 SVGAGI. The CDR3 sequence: CASSYGGATFTDTQYF. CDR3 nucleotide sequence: TGTGCCAGCAGTTACGGTGGGGCTACTTTCACAGATACGCAGTATTTT.

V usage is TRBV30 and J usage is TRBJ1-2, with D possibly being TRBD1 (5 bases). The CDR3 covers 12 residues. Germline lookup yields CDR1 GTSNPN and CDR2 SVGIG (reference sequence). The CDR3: CAQPTGGYGYTF. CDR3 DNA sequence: TGTGCTCAACCTACAGGAGGCTATGGCTACACCTTC.

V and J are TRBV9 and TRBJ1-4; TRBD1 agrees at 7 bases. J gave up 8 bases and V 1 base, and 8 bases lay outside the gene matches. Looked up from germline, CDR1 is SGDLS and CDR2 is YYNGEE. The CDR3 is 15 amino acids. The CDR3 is CASSVIGGAEEKLFF. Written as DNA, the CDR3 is TGTGCCAGCAGCGTAATAGGGGGCGCCGAGGAAAAACTGTTTTTT.

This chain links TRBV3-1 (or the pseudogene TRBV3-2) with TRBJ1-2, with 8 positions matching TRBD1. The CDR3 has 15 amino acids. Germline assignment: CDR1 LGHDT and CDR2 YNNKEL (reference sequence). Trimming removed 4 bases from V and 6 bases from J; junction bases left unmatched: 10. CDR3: CASSLRGTGYNGYTF. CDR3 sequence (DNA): TGTGCCAGCAGCCTTCGGGGGACAGGATATAATGGCTACACCTTC.